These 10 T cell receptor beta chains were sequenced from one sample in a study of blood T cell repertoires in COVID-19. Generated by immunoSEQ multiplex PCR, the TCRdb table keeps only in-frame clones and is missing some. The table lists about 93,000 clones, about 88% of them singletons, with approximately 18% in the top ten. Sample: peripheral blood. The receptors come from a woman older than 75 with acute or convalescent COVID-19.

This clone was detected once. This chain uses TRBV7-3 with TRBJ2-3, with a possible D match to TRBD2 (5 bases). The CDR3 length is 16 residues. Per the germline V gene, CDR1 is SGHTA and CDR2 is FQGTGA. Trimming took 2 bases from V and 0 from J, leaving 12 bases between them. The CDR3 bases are TGTGCCAGCAGCTTAGGCCCTAGCCCCAGCACAGATACGCAGTATTTT. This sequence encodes CASSLGPSPSTDTQYF.

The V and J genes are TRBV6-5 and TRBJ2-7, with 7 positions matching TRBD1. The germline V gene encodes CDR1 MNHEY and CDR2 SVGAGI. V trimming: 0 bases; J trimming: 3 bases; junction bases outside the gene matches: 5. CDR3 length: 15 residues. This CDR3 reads CASSYSETGIYEQYF. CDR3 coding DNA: TGTGCCAGCAGTTACTCGGAGACAGGGATCTACGAGCAGTACTTC.

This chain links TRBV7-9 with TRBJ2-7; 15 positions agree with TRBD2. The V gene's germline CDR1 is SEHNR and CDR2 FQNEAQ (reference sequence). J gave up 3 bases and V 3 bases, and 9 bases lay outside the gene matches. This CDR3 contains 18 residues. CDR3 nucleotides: TGTGCCAGCAGCTTCGCCACGGGACTAGCGGGGGGTCACTACGAGCAGTACTTC. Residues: CASSFATGLAGGHYEQYF. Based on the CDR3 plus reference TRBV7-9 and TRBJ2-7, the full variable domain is DTGVSQNPRHKITKRGQNVTFRCDPISEHNRLYWYRQTLGQGPEFLTYFQNEAQLEKSRLLSDRFSAERPKGSFSTLEIQRTEQGDSAMYLCASSFATGLAGGHYEQYFGPGTRLTVT.

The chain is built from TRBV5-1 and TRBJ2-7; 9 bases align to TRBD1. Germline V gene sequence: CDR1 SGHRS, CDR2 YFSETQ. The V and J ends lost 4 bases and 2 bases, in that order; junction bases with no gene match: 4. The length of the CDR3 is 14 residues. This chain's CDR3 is CASSIGTGTYEQYF. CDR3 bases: TGCGCCAGCAGCATCGGGACAGGGACCTACGAGCAGTACTTC. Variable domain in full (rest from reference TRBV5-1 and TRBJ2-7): KAGVTQTPRYLIKTRGQQVTLSCSPISGHRSVSWYQQTPGQGLQFLFEYFSETQRNKGNFPGRFSGRQFSNSRSEMNVSTLELGDSALYLCASSIGTGTYEQYFGPGTRLTVT.

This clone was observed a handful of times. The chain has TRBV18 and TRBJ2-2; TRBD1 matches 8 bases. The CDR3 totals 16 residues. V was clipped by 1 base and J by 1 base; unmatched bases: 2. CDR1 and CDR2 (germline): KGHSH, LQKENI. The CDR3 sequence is CASSPRDRGNTGELFF. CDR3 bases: TGTGCCAGCTCACCACGTGACAGGGGGAACACCGGGGAGCTGTTTTTT.

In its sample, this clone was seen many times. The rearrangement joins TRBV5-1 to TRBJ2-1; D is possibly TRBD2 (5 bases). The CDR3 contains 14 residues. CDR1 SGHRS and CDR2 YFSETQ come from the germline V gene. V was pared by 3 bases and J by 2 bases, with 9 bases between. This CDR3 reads CASSWERAYNEQFF. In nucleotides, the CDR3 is TGCGCCAGCAGCTGGGAGCGCGCCTACAATGAGCAGTTCTTC.

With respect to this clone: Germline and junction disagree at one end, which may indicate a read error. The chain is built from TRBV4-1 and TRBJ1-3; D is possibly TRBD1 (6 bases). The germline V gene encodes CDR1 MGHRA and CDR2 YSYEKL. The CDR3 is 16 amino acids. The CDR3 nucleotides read TGCGCCAGCAGCCAAGCTTTAGGGGGACCTGGGAACACCATATATTTT. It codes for CASSQALGGPGNTIYF.

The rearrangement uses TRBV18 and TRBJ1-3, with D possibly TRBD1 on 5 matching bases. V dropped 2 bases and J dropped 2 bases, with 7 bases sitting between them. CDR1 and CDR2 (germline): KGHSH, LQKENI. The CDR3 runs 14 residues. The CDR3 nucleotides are TGTGCCAGCTCACCAGACAGTACTGGAAACACCATATATTTT. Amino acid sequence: CASSPDSTGNTIYF.

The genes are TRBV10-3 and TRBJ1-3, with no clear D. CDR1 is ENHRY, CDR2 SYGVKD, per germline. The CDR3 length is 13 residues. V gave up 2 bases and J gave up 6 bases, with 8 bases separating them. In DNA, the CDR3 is TGTGCCATCAGTGAGGCGATATCAAACACCATATATTTT. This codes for CAISEAISNTIYF.

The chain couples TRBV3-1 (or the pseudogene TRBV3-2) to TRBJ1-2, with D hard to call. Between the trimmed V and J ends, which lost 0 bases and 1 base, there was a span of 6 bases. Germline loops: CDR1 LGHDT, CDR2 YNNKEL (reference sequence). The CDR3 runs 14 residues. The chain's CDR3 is CASSQDPFNYGYTF. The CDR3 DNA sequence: TGTGCCAGCAGCCAAGACCCGTTTAACTATGGCTACACCTTC.